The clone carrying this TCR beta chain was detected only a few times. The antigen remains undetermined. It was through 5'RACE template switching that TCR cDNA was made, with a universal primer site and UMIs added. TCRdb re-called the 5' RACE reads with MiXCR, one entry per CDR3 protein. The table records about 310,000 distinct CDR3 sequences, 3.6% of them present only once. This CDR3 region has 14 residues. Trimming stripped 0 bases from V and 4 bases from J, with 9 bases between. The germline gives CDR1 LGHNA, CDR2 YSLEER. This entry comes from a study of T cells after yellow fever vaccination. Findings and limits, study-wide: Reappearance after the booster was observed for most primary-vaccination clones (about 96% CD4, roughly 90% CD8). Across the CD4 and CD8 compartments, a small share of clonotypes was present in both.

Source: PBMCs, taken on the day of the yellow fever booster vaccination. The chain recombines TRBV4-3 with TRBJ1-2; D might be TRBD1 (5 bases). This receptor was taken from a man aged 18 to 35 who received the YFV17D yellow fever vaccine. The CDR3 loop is CASSQDTGVYGYTF. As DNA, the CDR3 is TGCGCCAGCAGCCAAGATACGGGGGTCTATGGCTACACCTTC.